These 27 T cell receptor beta chains share one sample of origin, sequenced in a study of blood T cell repertoires in COVID-19. This table comes from immunoSEQ multiplex PCR, and its TCRdb copy is limited to in-frame clones, with some not included. Of around 480,000 clones in the sample, about nine tenths were seen once. The material sequenced was PBMCs or T cells enriched from blood (not recorded which). The receptors come from a woman aged 18-30 years who had recovered from COVID-19.

CDR3 loop: CASSPTGLHEQYF. DNA of the CDR3: TGTGCCAGCAGTCCGACAGGGCTACACGAGCAGTACTTC. The chain links TRBV12-3 or TRBV12-4 to TRBJ2-7; 7 nucleotides align to TRBD1. This CDR3 is 13 amino acids long. The V gene end was trimmed by 5 bases and the J gene end by 5 bases; junction bases not matched to a gene: 6.

The chain uses TRBV28 and TRBJ2-1, with 12 bases that match TRBD2. Unmatched junction bases numbered 8, after V lost 9 bases and J lost 8 bases. Germline lookup yields CDR1 MDHEN and CDR2 SYDVKM. The CDR3 spans 14 residues. The CDR3 here is CASDLAGGRDEQFF. Written as DNA, the CDR3 is TGTGCCAGTGACCTAGCGGGGGGGAGGGATGAGCAGTTCTTC.

This clone was found many times. This chain joins TRBV20-1 and TRBJ1-1; no definite D call. V lost 4 bases and J 5 bases, leaving 8 bases between the germline ends. The CDR3 is 11 residues long. CDR1 DFQATT and CDR2 SNEGSKA come from the germline V gene (reference sequence). The CDR3 DNA reads TGCAGTGCTAATCCGGGGACTGAAGCTTTCTTT. Its translation: CSANPGTEAFF.

The CDR3 DNA sequence: TGTGCCAGCAGTGAAGAGCCCTGGAACTATGGCTACACCTTC. Its translation: CASSEEPWNYGYTF. The chain couples TRBV2 to TRBJ1-2; D not resolved. CDR3 length: 14 residues. Deletions cut 1 base from V and 2 bases from J, with 8 bases between. Germline V gene sequence: CDR1 SNHLY, CDR2 FYNNEI.

This clone was found once. The J gene is TRBJ2-5, the V gene TRBV7-3, with 7 bases lining up with TRBD1. Unmatched junction bases numbered 7, after V lost 4 bases and J lost 5 bases. Germline V lookup: CDR1 SGHTA, CDR2 FQGTGA. The CDR3 loop spans 14 amino acids. CDR3 sequence: CASSSRGPGETQYF. The CDR3 nucleotides are TGTGCCAGCAGCTCAAGGGGGCCGGGGGAGACCCAGTACTTC.

The chain employs TRBV7-2 and TRBJ2-5; no definite D call. The length of the CDR3 is 14 residues. Trimming took 5 bases from V and 4 from J, leaving 14 bases between them. Germline V gene lookup returns CDR1 SGHTA and CDR2 FQGNSA. The CDR3 is CASSPSSGRETQYF. The CDR3, as DNA: TGTGCCAGCAGCCCCTCGAGTGGTAGAGAGACCCAGTACTTC. The full variable domain, with the rest looked up from reference TRBV7-2 and TRBJ2-5, is GAGVSQSPSNKVTEKGKDVELRCDPISGHTALYWYRQSLGQGLEFLIYFQGNSAPDKSGLPSDRFSAERTGGSVSTLTIQRTQQEDSAVYLCASSPSSGRETQYFGPGTRLLVL.

The chain carries TRBV4-1 and TRBJ2-1, with D possibly matching TRBD1 (6 bases). The germline gives CDR1 MGHRA, CDR2 YSYEKL. This CDR3 has 13 amino acids. Trimming left V 8 bases short and J 7 bases short, with 15 bases between. The CDR3 loop reads CASLDRLRNEQFF. The CDR3 DNA follows: TGCGCCAGCCTAGACAGGCTACGAAATGAGCAGTTCTTC.

This clone is a singleton in its sample. This rearrangement joins TRBV6-1 to TRBJ1-2, with D possibly matching TRBD1 (5 bases). This CDR3 spans 15 amino acids. Trimming took 3 bases from V and 2 from J, leaving 13 bases between them. Per the germline V gene, CDR1 is MNHNS and CDR2 is SASEGT. The CDR3 spells CASSERQILNYGYTF. In DNA, the CDR3 is TGTGCCAGCAGTGAGCGACAGATTTTAAACTATGGCTACACCTTC.

This clone was observed once. The V and J genes are TRBV5-6 and TRBJ1-2, with D uncertain. This CDR3 contains 13 residues. In germline, CDR1 is SGHDT, CDR2 YYEEEE. V gave up 1 base and J gave up 0 bases, with 4 bases separating them. The CDR3 DNA follows: TGTGCCAGCAGCTTGCAGGCTAACTATGGCTACACCTTC. Its translation is CASSLQANYGYTF.

The rearrangement uses TRBV14 and TRBJ1-1; D not resolved. CDR1 is SGHDN, CDR2 FVKESK, per germline. V was trimmed by 0 bases and J by 1 base, leaving 12 bases between them. The CDR3 contains 16 residues. CDR3 sequence reads: CASSQEGNWRNTEAFF. The CDR3 region has the DNA TGTGCCAGCAGCCAAGAGGGCAATTGGCGGAACACTGAAGCTTTCTTT.

The chain has TRBV5-3 and TRBJ1-1; 9 positions agree with TRBD1. TRBV5-3 falls under the ORF class, with uncertain function. CDR3 length: 15 amino acids. The V and J ends lost 1 base and 6 bases, in that order; junction bases with no gene match: 7. This CDR3 is CARSLITGGFAEAFF. The CDR3 nucleotides are TGTGCCAGAAGCTTGATTACAGGGGGCTTCGCTGAAGCTTTCTTT.

The chain carries TRBV30 and TRBJ1-4; D might be TRBD1 (6 bases). CDR1 and CDR2 from the germline V gene are GTSNPN and SVGIG (reference sequence). Deletions cut 2 bases from V and 7 bases from J, with 20 bases between. This CDR3 has 16 amino acids. For the CDR3, the DNA is TGTGCCTGGAGTCCGGGGGGCTGGGACGAGGGTGAAAAACTGTTTTTT. Its translation is CAWSPGGWDEGEKLFF.

The chain is built from TRBV3-1 (or the pseudogene TRBV3-2) and TRBJ1-5, with D maybe TRBD1 (5 bases). V was trimmed by 4 bases and J by 8 bases, leaving 9 bases between them. The CDR3 totals 12 residues. CDR1 LGHDT and CDR2 YNNKEL come from the germline V gene (reference sequence). In DNA, the CDR3 is TGTGCCAGCAGCCTGCAGGGTGAGCCCCAGCATTTT. Encoded protein: CASSLQGEPQHF.

The chain uses TRBV10-3 and TRBJ2-7, with 7 bases that match TRBD2. V lost 10 bases to trimming and J lost 1 base; unmatched junction nucleotides: 13. The CDR3 has 15 residues. Germline CDR1 reads ENHRY; CDR2 reads SYGVKD. CDR3 DNA sequence: TGTGCCACCCTTGGTCTGGGACTACCTTCCTACGAGCAGTACTTC. Amino acids: CATLGLGLPSYEQYF.

The chain is built from TRBV6-5 and TRBJ2-1; D might be TRBD1 (6 bases). This CDR3 spans 15 amino acids. V dropped 6 bases and J dropped 0 bases, with 12 bases sitting between them. From germline, CDR1 is MNHEY and CDR2 SVGAGI. The CDR3, as DNA: TGTGCCAGCAGCCTCAGGGGCTACTCCTACAATGAGCAGTTCTTC. Amino acids: CASSLRGYSYNEQFF.

This chain links TRBV20-1 with TRBJ1-1; D gene ambiguous. Deletions cut 3 bases from V and 1 base from J, with 12 bases between. Germline values: CDR1 DFQATT, CDR2 SNEGSKA (reference sequence). The CDR3 spans 14 residues. The CDR3 region has the DNA TGCAGTGCTAGTGGAAGGGAGGGGAACACTGAAGCTTTCTTT. Translated, it gives CSASGREGNTEAFF.

This chain joins TRBV28 and TRBJ1-1; perhaps TRBD1 as D (5 bases). V was pared by 8 bases and J by 0 bases, with 22 bases between. This CDR3 spans 17 amino acids. Per germline, CDR1 MDHEN and CDR2 SYDVKM. The CDR3 sequence is CASPPGGGTGLNTEAFF. DNA of the CDR3: TGTGCCAGCCCCCCGGGGGGGGGTACAGGTTTGAACACTGAAGCTTTCTTT.

V usage is TRBV18 and J usage is TRBJ1-1, with a weak D call TRBD1 (6 bases). CDR3 length equals 17 residues. Trimming removed 4 bases from V and 1 base from J, with 19 bases in between. The V gene's germline CDR1 is KGHSH and CDR2 LQKENI. Here the CDR3 reads CASSLDHRAISNTEAFF. For the CDR3, the DNA is TGTGCCAGCTCACTTGACCACAGGGCGATATCGAACACTGAAGCTTTCTTT. Full variable domain (outside the CDR3, taken from reference TRBV18 and TRBJ1-1): NAGVMQNPRHLVRRRGQEARLRCSPMKGHSHVYWYRQLPEEGLKFMVYLQKENIIDESGMPKERFSAEFPKEGPSILRIQQVVRGDSAAYFCASSLDHRAISNTEAFFGQGTRLTVV.

The rearrangement joins TRBV18 to TRBJ1-1; no definite D call. The germline CDR1 and CDR2 sequences are KGHSH and LQKENI. Trimming removed 3 bases at V and 5 bases at J, with 7 bases between. The CDR3 is made up of 12 amino acids. In DNA form, the CDR3 reads TGTGCCAGCTCACCTGGAGAAACTGAAGCTTTCTTT. Its translation: CASSPGETEAFF.

The chain joins TRBV4-2 to TRBJ2-2, with D maybe TRBD1 (6 bases). CDR3 length: 17 residues. Trimming took 0 bases from V and 1 from J, leaving 12 bases between them. Germline V gene lookup returns CDR1 LGHNA and CDR2 YNFKEQ. For the CDR3, the DNA is TGTGCCAGCAGCCAAGAGGGGCGGACAGTGAACACCGGGGAGCTGTTTTTT. Translation: CASSQEGRTVNTGELFF.

This chain uses TRBV7-8 with TRBJ1-1, with D hard to call. V was shortened by 5 bases and J by 1 base, with 5 bases between the two germline ends. This CDR3 has 12 residues. Germline CDR1 and CDR2: SGHVS and FQNEAQ. As DNA, the CDR3 is TGTGCCAGCAGCCCCAGGAACACTGAAGCTTTCTTT. Translation gives CASSPRNTEAFF.

This clone came up a few times. The chain employs TRBV18 and TRBJ2-1; 9 bases align to TRBD1. The CDR3 extends over 12 amino acids. Germline CDR1 is KGHSH and CDR2 is LQKENI. Trimming cost V 2 bases and J 10 bases; bases outside gene matches: 0. The CDR3 DNA sequence: TGTGCCAGCTCACCAGGGACAGGGGAGCAGTTCTTC. It codes for CASSPGTGEQFF.

This clone was counted between two and nine times. J is TRBJ1-2 and V is TRBV6-4; 9 nucleotides line up with TRBD1. From germline, CDR1 is MRHNA and CDR2 SNTAGT. CDR3 size: 15 residues. The ends lost 8 bases at V and 6 bases at J; junction bases unmatched: 13. The DNA of the CDR3 is TGTGCCAGCGCGGGACAGGGCGATACGGTTGATGGCTACACCTTC. This encodes CASAGQGDTVDGYTF.

This clone was seen a single time. The rearrangement uses TRBV2 and TRBJ2-7; no reliable D call. This CDR3 has 13 residues. The ends were cut back, 3 bases at V and 6 bases at J, with 12 bases in the middle. CDR1 and CDR2 from the germline V gene are SNHLY and FYNNEI. DNA of the CDR3: TGTGCCAGCAGTGACATGATTTACGGCGAGCAGTACTTC. It yields the protein CASSDMIYGEQYF.

This clone was observed a single time. The chain is built from TRBV7-9 and TRBJ2-2, with 9 bases lining up with TRBD2. CDR3 size: 14 residues. V dropped 2 bases and J dropped 7; count of bases not matched to a gene: 2. Germline V gene lookup returns CDR1 SEHNR and CDR2 FQNEAQ (reference sequence). The CDR3 region has the DNA TGTGCCAGCAGCTTAAGGACTAGCGACGGGGAGCTGTTTTTT. As protein: CASSLRTSDGELFF.

The rearrangement links TRBV5-1 to TRBJ1-2; TRBD1 might be the D (6 bases). The CDR3 has 14 amino acids. Deletions cut 4 bases from V and 6 bases from J, with 16 bases between. Germline assignment: CDR1 SGHRS and CDR2 YFSETQ. CDR3 residues: CASSPDGGQDGYTF. Here the CDR3 DNA reads TGCGCCAGCAGCCCCGACGGGGGGCAGGATGGCTACACCTTC.

This chain uses TRBV11-2 with TRBJ2-1, with 12 bases fitting TRBD2. Looked up from germline, CDR1 is SGHAT and CDR2 is FQNNGV. The length of the CDR3 is 16 residues. Trimming took 4 bases from V and 4 from J; bases not matched to a gene: 5. CDR3 nucleotide sequence: TGTGCCAGCAGCTCAGGGACTAGCGGGCGGTACAATGAGCAGTTCTTC. Translating it yields CASSSGTSGRYNEQFF.